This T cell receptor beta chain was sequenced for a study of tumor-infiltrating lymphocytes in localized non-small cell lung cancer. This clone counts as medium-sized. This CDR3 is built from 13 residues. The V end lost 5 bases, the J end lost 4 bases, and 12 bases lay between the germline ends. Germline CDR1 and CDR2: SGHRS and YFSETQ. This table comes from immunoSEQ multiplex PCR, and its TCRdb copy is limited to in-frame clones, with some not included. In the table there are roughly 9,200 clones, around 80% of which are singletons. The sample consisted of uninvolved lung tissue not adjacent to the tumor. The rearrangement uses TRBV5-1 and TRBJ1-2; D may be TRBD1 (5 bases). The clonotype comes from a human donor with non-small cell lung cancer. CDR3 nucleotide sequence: TGCGCCAGCAGACCCGGGACCTTCTATGGCTACACCTTC. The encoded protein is CASRPGTFYGYTF. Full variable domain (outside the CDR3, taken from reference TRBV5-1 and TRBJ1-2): KAGVTQTPRYLIKTRGQQVTLSCSPISGHRSVSWYQQTPGQGLQFLFEYFSETQRNKGNFPGRFSGRQFSNSRSEMNVSTLELGDSALYLCASRPGTFYGYTFGSGTRLTVV.